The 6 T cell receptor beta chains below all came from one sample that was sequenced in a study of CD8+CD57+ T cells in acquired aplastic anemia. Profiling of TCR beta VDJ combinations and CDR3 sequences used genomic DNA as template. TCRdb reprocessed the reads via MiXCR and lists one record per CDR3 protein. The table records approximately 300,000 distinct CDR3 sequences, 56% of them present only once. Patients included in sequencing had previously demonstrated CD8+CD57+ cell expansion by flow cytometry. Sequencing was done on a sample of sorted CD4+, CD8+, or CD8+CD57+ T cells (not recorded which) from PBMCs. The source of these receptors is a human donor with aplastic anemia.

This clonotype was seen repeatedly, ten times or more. The CDR3 region is CASSIQGTHRGTGELFF. DNA of the CDR3: TGTGCCAGTAGTATACAGGGGACCCATCGGGGCACCGGGGAGCTGTTTTTT. This chain uses TRBV19 with TRBJ2-2, with D possibly matching TRBD1 (6 bases). This CDR3 is built from 17 residues. With 2 bases removed from V and 4 bases from J, the gap between germline ends came to 17 bases. Germline lookup yields CDR1 LNHDA and CDR2 SQIVND (reference sequence).

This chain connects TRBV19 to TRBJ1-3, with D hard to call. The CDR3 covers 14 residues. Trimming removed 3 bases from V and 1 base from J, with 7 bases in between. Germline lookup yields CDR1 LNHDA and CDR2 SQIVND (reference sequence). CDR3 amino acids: CASSIWGSGNTIYF. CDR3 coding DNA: TGTGCCAGTAGTATTTGGGGTTCTGGAAACACCATATATTTT.

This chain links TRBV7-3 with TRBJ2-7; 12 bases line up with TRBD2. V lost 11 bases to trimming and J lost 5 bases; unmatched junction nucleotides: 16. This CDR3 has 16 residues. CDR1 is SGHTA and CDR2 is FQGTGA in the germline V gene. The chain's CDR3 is CAGSPGLAGFGDEQYF. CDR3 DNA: TGTGCCGGATCCCCGGGACTAGCGGGTTTTGGTGACGAGCAGTACTTC.

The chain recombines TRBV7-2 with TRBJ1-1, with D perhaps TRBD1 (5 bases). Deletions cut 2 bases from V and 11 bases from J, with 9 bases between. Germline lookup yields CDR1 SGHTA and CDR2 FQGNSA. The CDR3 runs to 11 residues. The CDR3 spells CASSLQGRAFF. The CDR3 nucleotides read TGTGCCAGCAGCTTACAGGGCCGGGCTTTCTTT.

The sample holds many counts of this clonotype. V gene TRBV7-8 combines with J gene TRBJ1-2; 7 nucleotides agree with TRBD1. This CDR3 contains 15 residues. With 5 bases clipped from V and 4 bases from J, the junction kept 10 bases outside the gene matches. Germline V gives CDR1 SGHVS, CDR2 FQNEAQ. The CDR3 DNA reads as TGTGCCAGCAGCCGTGACAGGGTCGCGACCTATGGCTACACCTTC. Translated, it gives CASSRDRVATYGYTF.

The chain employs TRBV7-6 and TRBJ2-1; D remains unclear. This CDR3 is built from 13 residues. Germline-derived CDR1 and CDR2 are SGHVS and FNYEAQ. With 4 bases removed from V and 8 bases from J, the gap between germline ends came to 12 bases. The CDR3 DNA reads TGTGCCAGCAGCTCCTCTTCTAGGGATGAGCAGTTCTTC. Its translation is CASSSSSRDEQFF.